The source of this TCR beta chain is a study of T-cell reconstitution after alpha-beta-depleted transplantation in children. This clonotype was counted only a few times. The TCRbeta library was prepared with unique molecular identifiers. TCRdb processed the PCR reads anew with MiXCR; each CDR3 protein has one entry. Seen here are under 350,000 distinct CDR3 sequences, nearly 10% observed once, and the top ten hold around 10%. Losses at the gene ends were 5 bases for V and 10 bases for J; bases not matched to a gene: 6. This CDR3 contains 12 residues. Per the germline V gene, CDR1 is MDHEN and CDR2 is SYDVKM.

The source material was PBMCs from the stem cell graft donor, sampled from the stem cell graft. V and J are TRBV28 and TRBJ1-1; 8 positions agree with TRBD1. The receptor was isolated from a human donor who donated a stem cell graft to a child with SCID. The DNA of the CDR3 is TGTGCCAGCAGTCCCAGGGGGCGTGGAGCTTTCTTT. Protein product: CASSPRGRGAFF. Filled out from reference TRBV28 and TRBJ1-1, the complete variable domain reads DVKVTQSSRYLVKRTGEKVFLECVQDMDHENMFWYRQDPGLGLRLIYFSYDVKMKEKGDIPEGYSVSREKKERFSLILESASTNQTSMYLCASSPRGRGAFFGQGTRLTVV.